These 14 T cell receptor beta chains were all obtained from the same sample, sequenced in a study of beta chain features in type 1 diabetes. Study-wide points: Within each of all four CD4+ subsets, Type 1 diabetes patients had TCRB CDR3s that were moderately but significantly shorter.

Their cognate antigens are unknown. The whole isolated RNA underwent reverse transcription, so sequencing captured expressed TCRB transcripts. Assay: immunoSEQ multiplex PCR; the TCRdb copy retains only in-frame clones and omits some. The sample records a few hundred thousand clones, about 10% being singletons. Sequencing was done on a sample of central memory CD4+ T cells from blood. Receptor source: a man aged 25-40 years with type 1 diabetes.

J is TRBJ2-6 and V is TRBV5-4; D is undetermined. In germline, CDR1 is SGHNT, CDR2 YYREEE (reference sequence). V lost 4 bases to trimming and J lost 4 bases, with 18 bases between them. This CDR3 comprises 17 residues. The chain's CDR3 is CASSPGSYRGGANVLTF. In DNA form, the CDR3 reads TGTGCCAGCAGCCCCGGGTCTTATCGTGGGGGGGCCAACGTCCTGACTTTC.

Of note for this clone: Other DNA sequences in this specimen translate into the identical CDR3. Written as DNA, the CDR3 is TGTGCCAGCAGTTACTCCGGAGAGAGCTCCTACGAGCAGTACTTC. Its protein is CASSYSGESSYEQYF. V is TRBV6-5 and J is TRBJ2-7; no clear D. Germline values: CDR1 MNHEY, CDR2 SVGAGI. Trimming took off 0 bases at V and 0 bases at J, with 9 bases between the two ends. The CDR3 covers 15 residues.

Turning to this clone: Other DNA sequences in the same sample also yield this CDR3. The chain carries TRBV18 and TRBJ2-7; 9 nucleotides line up with TRBD2. Germline CDR1 and CDR2: KGHSH and LQKENI. The CDR3 totals 14 residues. Losses at the gene ends were 3 bases for V and 0 bases for J; bases not matched to a gene: 0. The CDR3 reads CASSPSGSSYEQYF. CDR3 DNA: TGTGCCAGCTCACCTAGCGGGAGCTCCTACGAGCAGTACTTC.

The sample holds many counts of this clone. The chain is built from TRBV5-1 and TRBJ2-5; tentative D call: TRBD2 (6 bases). Germline CDR1 SGHRS, CDR2 YFSETQ. The CDR3 length is 14 residues. V was pared by 4 bases and J by 2 bases, with 12 bases between. CDR3 residues: CASSKDGLQETQYF. The CDR3 nucleotides read TGCGCCAGCAGCAAGGACGGACTACAAGAGACCCAGTACTTC.

This clone was counted only a few times. V gene TRBV19 combines with J gene TRBJ2-3; D remains unclear. Germline CDR1 reads LNHDA; CDR2 reads SQIVND (reference sequence). Trimming took 1 base from V and 1 from J, leaving 6 bases between them. The CDR3 runs to 14 residues. The CDR3 DNA reads TGTGCCAGTAGTATAGTTTCCGGCACAGATACGCAGTATTTT. The encoded protein is CASSIVSGTDTQYF.

This clone was observed a few times. An end of the junction does not agree with germline; a read error may underlie this. The chain is built from TRBV7-3 and TRBJ2-1; 7 bases are a match to TRBD2. This CDR3 has 16 residues. Germline CDR1 SGHTA, CDR2 FQGTGA. This CDR3 reads CASSLRGGRRDNEQFF. The CDR3 region has the DNA TGCGCCAGCAGCCTAAGAGGCGGGAGAAGGGACAATGAGCAGTTCTTC. Complete variable domain (other parts from reference TRBV7-3 and TRBJ2-1): GAGVSQTPSNKVTEKGKYVELRCDPISGHTALYWYRQSLGQGPEFLIYFQGTGAADDSGLPNDRFFAVRPEGSVSTLKIQRTERGDSAVYLCASSLRGGRRDNEQFFGPGTRLTVL.

V gene TRBV6-6 combines with J gene TRBJ2-3, with a possible D match to TRBD1 (6 bases). Trimming cost V 6 bases and J 4 bases, with 17 bases left between them. The CDR3 is 15 residues long. Germline V gene lookup returns CDR1 MNHNY and CDR2 SVGAGI (reference sequence). The CDR3 is CASRDTGRRADTQYF. CDR3 DNA sequence: TGTGCCAGCAGAGATACAGGGCGGAGAGCAGATACGCAGTATTTT.

The chain couples TRBV6-6 to TRBJ1-1; 8 positions match TRBD1. The V segment lost 7 bases and the J segment 5 bases; nucleotides outside the gene matches: 9. The CDR3 runs 14 residues. In germline, CDR1 is MNHNY, CDR2 SVGAGI (reference sequence). The CDR3 DNA is TGTGCCAGCACCCCCCGACAGGGGAAAACTGAAGCTTTCTTT. Translated, it gives CASTPRQGKTEAFF.

The rearrangement links TRBV11-2 to TRBJ1-4; TRBD1 aligns across 9 bases. The CDR3 spans 14 residues. The V gene end was trimmed by 4 bases and the J gene end by 7 bases; junction bases not matched to a gene: 4. Germline CDR1 reads SGHAT; CDR2 reads FQNNGV. Written as DNA, the CDR3 is TGTGCCAGCAGCTGGGGACAGGGAGGTGAAAAACTGTTTTTT. This codes for CASSWGQGGEKLFF.

This clone occurred a few times. The chain carries TRBV6-1 and TRBJ1-5; TRBD1 might be the D (6 bases). The CDR3 covers 13 residues. Germline-derived CDR1 and CDR2 are MNHNS and SASEGT. Trimming removed 7 bases from V and 3 bases from J, with 10 bases in between. The CDR3 reads CASTGTHNQPQHF. The CDR3 DNA reads as TGTGCCAGCACCGGGACACACAATCAGCCCCAGCATTTT.

This clone showed up many times. J is TRBJ2-7 and V is TRBV5-4; weak D call: TRBD1 (5 bases). The V and J ends lost 6 bases and 4 bases respectively, with 20 bases between them. Germline V gene sequence: CDR1 SGHNT, CDR2 YYREEE (reference sequence). This CDR3 region has 15 residues. Written as DNA, the CDR3 is TGTGCCAGCACCACAGTAGGGGCTAGGCCGTACGAGCAGTACTTC. Its translation is CASTTVGARPYEQYF.

Points on this clone: This sequence may be a read error, since a much larger clone differs from it by one base. This same CDR3 is encoded by further DNA sequences in the sample. This chain joins TRBV2 and TRBJ2-7, with a tentative D call TRBD1 (6 bases). Trimming cost V 4 bases and J 4 bases, with 8 bases left between them. The CDR3 totals 12 residues. CDR1 and CDR2 from the germline V gene are SNHLY and FYNNEI. In DNA form, the CDR3 reads TGTGCCAGCAGTGCACAGGGTTACGAGCAGTACTTC. Its translation: CASSAQGYEQYF.

Regarding this clone: The junction does not match germline at one end; this may be a read error. This chain uses TRBV7-7 with TRBJ2-2; D ambiguous. Germline V gene data show CDR1 as SSHAT and CDR2 as FNYEAQ (reference sequence). The CDR3 has 13 amino acids. The CDR3 spells CASRSQNTGELFF. DNA for the CDR3: TGTGCTAGCAGGTCCCAGAACACCGGGGAGCTGTTTTTT.

V usage is TRBV4-2 and J usage is TRBJ2-7; 7 bases are a match to TRBD1. The CDR3 is made up of 15 amino acids. Trimming at V came to 0 bases and at J to 0 bases, leaving 2 bases not matched to a gene. The germline gives CDR1 LGHNA, CDR2 YNFKEQ. The DNA of the CDR3 is TGTGCCAGCAGCCAAGATTGGGACAGCTCCTACGAGCAGTACTTC. Translating gives CASSQDWDSSYEQYF.